The source of this TCR beta chain is a study of glioma-infiltrating T cells (dated by TCRdb to between 2015 and 2016). Study-level background: TCR alpha- and beta-chain repertoires were sequenced from glioma tissue, non-neoplastic brain tissue and matched peripheral blood mononuclear cells. Three low-grade glioma patients, seven to nine primary glioblastoma patients, and three non-glioma patients who contributed non-neoplastic brain tissue made up the paired cohort. Each tissue-infiltrating repertoire was compared with the same patient's peripheral blood repertoire to measure divergence between tissue and blood T-cell populations.

In the germline V gene (reference sequence), CDR1 corresponds to MNHEY and CDR2 to SMNVEV. CDR3 length: 14 amino acids, cysteine to phenylalanine. The read is trimmed to its CDR3 DNA, 42 bases read in frame from base 1. Trimming removed 5 bases from V and 0 bases from J; the gene matches leave 3 bases unexplained. TCR alpha and beta CDR3 regions were amplified with the iRepertoire nested amplicon-rescue multiplex PCR (arm-PCR) platform from RNA. The input for one-step reverse transcription and amplification was about 95-450 ng of either tissue mRNA or PBMC total RNA. Following bead purification, Illumina adapters were added by a secondary multiplex PCR, and libraries between 200 and 400 bp were gel-purified. Internal 6-nucleotide barcodes were carried by the libraries and were used for demultiplexing. Sequencing of libraries was performed on an Illumina MiSeq with 2x220 or 2x250 nucleotide paired-end reads. The study's own analysis went as follows. Paired reads were merged using FLASH 1.2.11 and were aligned to the GRCh37 human genome using BWA-MEM, after which TRA and TRB reads were extracted. V and J assignment used an IMGT-derived reference of cassette sequences and CDR3 motifs that included pseudogenes. Reads were translated in three frames, and productive CDR3s were defined as those with a C...FGXG motif and no stop codons. Unique combinations of V-J cassette pair and CDR3 amino acid sequence were defined as clonotypes. Reads were filtered by Hamming distance, thresholded by each sample's sequence error rate in mapped regions. In-frame beta chains were kept once TCRdb had trimmed the public reads at Q25 with fastp and called clones with MiXCR. Every CDR3 protein is listed once, alongside the most common genes and DNA of its rows. The authors' filters were not applied to this entry. This sample lists 3,500 to 5,000 distinct CDR3 sequences; around 93% were detected once. More than 20% of the sample belongs to the ten largest clones.

About this clonotype itself: Its antigen target is currently unknown. Within one base of it there is no much larger clone, and no base qualities were kept. This beta chain was picked up by a library intended for alpha chains and is off target, so its count carries little meaning.

Overall results and qualifications from the work: Very few CDR3 sequences were shared between tissue and blood, attributed to high CDR3 diversity and limited sampling. The group comparisons were based on small numbers of patients: three non-neoplastic, three low-grade glioma and fewer than ten glioblastoma patients. VJ-independent divergence between tissue and blood was found to be below expectation in non-neoplastic patients but above expectation in all gliomas, particularly low-grade gliomas.

The rearranged chain carries TRBV27 and TRBJ1-1; 7 central nucleotides agree with TRBD1. This clonotype was obtained from a human donor with low-grade glioma or glioblastoma, undergoing nonglioma brain surgery, or in good health (not recorded which). The sample consisted of glioma tissue, nonneoplastic brain tissue, or PBMCs (not recorded which). The DNA sequence is given as TGTGCCAGCAGTCAAACAGGGGTGAACACTGAAGCTTTCTTT. The encoded protein is CASSQTGVNTEAFF.